This is a list of T cell receptor beta chains from one sample in a study of blood T cell repertoires in COVID-19. Clones were sequenced by immunoSEQ multiplex PCR, and TCRdb holds only the in-frame ones, with some missing. The sample carries approximately 250,000 clones, about 90% recorded once. Sequencing was done on a sample of PBMCs or T cells enriched from blood (not recorded which). These TCRs come from a woman younger than 45 with acute COVID-19. The CDR3 runs from the conserved cysteine through the conserved F or W. Each record gives: J gene, V gene, clone size, D gene, CDR3 DNA, CDR3 protein. D genes are given only for firm matches. Clone sizes are given selectively: once, few, many, or a class where the clone is expanded.

TRBJ2-1 | TRBV28 | - | - | TGTGCCACGTATCGGAGCGGGCGTGTTGAGCAGTTCTTC | CATYRSGRVEQFF
TRBJ2-1 | TRBV25-1 | once | TRBD2 | TGTGCCAGCAGTGGTCCCGGACTAGCGGGAGTTGCCTACAATGAGCAGTTCTTC | CASSGPGLAGVAYNEQFF
TRBJ1-3 | TRBV28 | - | - | TGTGCCAGCAGTTTACCCCAGGGTAGCTCTGGAAACACCATATATTTT | CASSLPQGSSGNTIYF
TRBJ2-3 | TRBV14 | - | - | TGTGCCAGCAGCCAGCTTGCGCGGGATACGCAGTATTTT | CASSQLARDTQYF
TRBJ2-1 | TRBV6-5 | - | - | TGTGCCAGCACCCCCCGGTCGTCCTACAATGAGCAGTTCTTC | CASTPRSSYNEQFF
TRBJ1-3 | TRBV7-9 | - | - | TGTGCCAGCAGTAATCCCGGAGAGCGGCGGAGCTCTGGAAACACCATATATTTT | CASSNPGERRSSGNTIYF
TRBJ2-4 | TRBV2 | - | - | TGTGCCAGCAGTGGGGCGGGGCAACGGAACATTCAGTACTTC | CASSGAGQRNIQYF
TRBJ2-7 | TRBV28 | - | - | TGTGCCAGCAGTTTATTTTTTCGGCTCACCAGCGAAGTAGGCTACGAGCAGTACTTC | CASSLFFRLTSEVGYEQYF
TRBJ2-3 | TRBV5-1 | - | TRBD2 | TGCGCCAGCAGCTTGGAGCCTAGCGGGAGTCTAACAGATACGCAGTATTTT | CASSLEPSGSLTDTQYF
TRBJ2-3 | TRBV5-1 | - | - | TGCGCCAGCAGCATGGGCGGGAGCACAGATACGCAGTATTTT | CASSMGGSTDTQYF
TRBJ2-1 | TRBV24-1 | - | TRBD2 | TGTGCCACCAGTGACGCCTCCGGGACTAGCGTAGATTATGAGCAGTTCTTC | CATSDASGTSVDYEQFF
TRBJ2-1 | TRBV7-9 | - | - | TGTGCCAGCAGCTTAACATCGCTGGCCTGGCTAGGTGAGCAGTTCTTC | CASSLTSLAWLGEQFF
TRBJ1-1 | TRBV19 | - | - | TGTGCCAGTAGTATGTTGAGGGGGAAGGCTTTCTTT | CASSMLRGKAFF
TRBJ2-2 | TRBV6-8 | few | TRBD2 | TGTGCCAGCCTTCCGGGACTAGCTCCCACCGGGGAGCTGTTTTTT | CASLPGLAPTGELFF
TRBJ2-1 | TRBV7-6 | - | TRBD2 | TGTGCCAGCAGCTTACGGCTAGCGGGAGCCTACAATGAGCAGTTCTTC | CASSLRLAGAYNEQFF
TRBJ2-1 | TRBV2 | - | TRBD1 | TGTGCCAGCAGGGGACAGGGGGCGGCGATTGAGCAGTTCTTC | CASRGQGAAIEQFF
TRBJ2-1 | TRBV2 | - | TRBD2 | TGTGCCAGCAGTGAAGAGGGGACTAGCAGGAATGAGCAGTTCTTC | CASSEEGTSRNEQFF
TRBJ2-3 | TRBV18 | - | TRBD2 | TGTGCCAGCTCACCATACGAGGCGAGCGGGGCTAGCACAGATACGCAGTATTTT | CASSPYEASGASTDTQYF
TRBJ2-7 | TRBV30 | - | TRBD1 | TGTGCCTGGGGGACAGGCATTCTACGATGGCAGTACTTC | CAWGTGILRWQYF
TRBJ2-1 | TRBV28 | - | TRBD2 | TGTGCCAGCAGTCCCCCGACCTGGGGGGGGACCTACAATGAGCAGTTCTTC | CASSPPTWGGTYNEQFF
TRBJ2-2 | TRBV27 | - | - | TGTGCCAGCAGTTTAGCAAGACACCTCACCGGGGAGCTGTTTTTT | CASSLARHLTGELFF
TRBJ2-7 | TRBV7-8 | - | - | TGTGCCAGCAGCCATGGGAGGGGGGGCTACGAGCAGTACTTC | CASSHGRGGYEQYF